Listed below are T cell receptor beta chains from one sample, sequenced in a study of T cells in Graves' hyperthyroidism and ophthalmopathy. Each CDR3 protein is one row after TCRdb ran MiXCR on the multiplex PCR reads. The sample lists 350,000 or so distinct CDR3 sequences, approximately 18% occurring once. The sequencing sample was made of blood. The receptors come from a woman aged 45 to 65 with Graves' hyperthyroidism. CDR3s include the opening cysteine and the closing phenylalanine or tryptophan. D genes are given only for firm matches. Some rows have no size entry. The others give once, few or many, or a class for an expanded clone.

d_call: TRBD1
v_call: TRBV7-9
clone_size: many
j_call: TRBJ1-5
cdr3_aa: CASSFGDRGNTGNQPQHF

d_call: -
v_call: TRBV28
clone_size: many
j_call: TRBJ1-6
cdr3_aa: CASSFGTSLSSPLHF

d_call: TRBD2
v_call: TRBV20-1
clone_size: many
j_call: TRBJ2-3
cdr3_aa: CSAGSGSQADTQYF

d_call: -
v_call: TRBV6-5
clone_size: many
j_call: TRBJ1-2
cdr3_aa: CASSYELQGLGYTF

d_call: -
v_call: TRBV24-1
clone_size: -
j_call: TRBJ2-3
cdr3_aa: CATSDSGPFRRDTQYF

d_call: -
v_call: TRBV28
clone_size: -
j_call: TRBJ2-3
cdr3_aa: CASSPGRGRTDTQYF

d_call: -
v_call: TRBV6-1
clone_size: -
j_call: TRBJ1-5
cdr3_aa: CASRPFREGNQPQHF

d_call: TRBD2
v_call: TRBV7-2
clone_size: once
j_call: TRBJ2-7
cdr3_aa: CASSLVFPAGGSSYEQYF

d_call: TRBD2
v_call: TRBV6-1
clone_size: few
j_call: TRBJ2-1
cdr3_aa: CASILTGGNNEQFF

d_call: -
v_call: TRBV7-2
clone_size: many
j_call: TRBJ2-3
cdr3_aa: CASSSLPTDTQYF

d_call: -
v_call: TRBV28
clone_size: -
j_call: TRBJ2-1
cdr3_aa: CASSGVGQMYSYNEQFF

d_call: -
v_call: TRBV5-4
clone_size: -
j_call: TRBJ1-2
cdr3_aa: CASSFDSRWLTF

d_call: TRBD2
v_call: TRBV28
clone_size: many
j_call: TRBJ2-7
cdr3_aa: CASSLIAGLAGGSSYEQYF

d_call: -
v_call: TRBV18
clone_size: many
j_call: TRBJ2-3
cdr3_aa: CASSPPIATDTQYF

d_call: TRBD1
v_call: TRBV6-5
clone_size: -
j_call: TRBJ1-1
cdr3_aa: CASSYGQGASTEAFF

d_call: -
v_call: TRBV3-1
clone_size: few
j_call: TRBJ1-4
cdr3_aa: CASSQGGWELFF

d_call: TRBD1
v_call: TRBV27
clone_size: few
j_call: TRBJ1-2
cdr3_aa: CASSSAQPGQGFYGYTF

d_call: -
v_call: TRBV30
clone_size: -
j_call: TRBJ1-2
cdr3_aa: CAWSRKGKDGYTF

d_call: -
v_call: TRBV13
clone_size: many
j_call: TRBJ2-1
cdr3_aa: CASSSNRDSVTMKQFF

d_call: TRBD2
v_call: TRBV19
clone_size: few
j_call: TRBJ2-1
cdr3_aa: CASSMLGRGAGGRYNEQFF

d_call: TRBD2
v_call: TRBV6-1
clone_size: -
j_call: TRBJ2-5
cdr3_aa: CASSPGTSGNRETQYF

d_call: TRBD2
v_call: TRBV12-3/TRBV12-4
clone_size: -
j_call: TRBJ2-1
cdr3_aa: CASSLVASGYNEQFF

d_call: -
v_call: TRBV29-1
clone_size: -
j_call: -
cdr3_aa: CSVEDRQLYYNEQYF

d_call: TRBD2
v_call: TRBV20-1
clone_size: -
j_call: TRBJ2-1
cdr3_aa: CSARDKLAGGHEQFF

d_call: TRBD2
v_call: TRBV27
clone_size: few
j_call: TRBJ2-3
cdr3_aa: CASMSGGTDTQYF

d_call: -
v_call: TRBV7-7
clone_size: many
j_call: TRBJ2-5
cdr3_aa: CASSLQQEETQYF